The T cell receptor (beta chain) described here comes from a study of radiotherapy plus CTLA-4 blockade in lung cancer. About this clone itself: Its antigen is undetermined.

TCRdb keeps only in-frame clones here, not all; method: immunoSEQ multiplex PCR. The sample contains 95,000 to 150,000 clones, over 80% of which appear only once. General study points: Some TCR clones had been derived from tumors. These clones expanded in peripheral blood after radiotherapy plus ipilimumab.

Germline V gives CDR1 MGHRA, CDR2 YSYEKL. Trimming cost V 3 bases and J 2 bases; bases outside gene matches: 3. The CDR3 runs 14 residues. Source: peripheral blood, taken from a patient treated with radiotherapy plus ipilimumab. V and J are TRBV4-1 and TRBJ1-1; 7 bases map to TRBD1. The sequence derives from a human donor with non-small cell lung cancer that progressed on radiotherapy plus ipilimumab. CDR3 DNA sequence: TGCGCCAGCAGCCAGGGACAGTCTAACACTGAAGCTTTCTTT. Translating it yields CASSQGQSNTEAFF.